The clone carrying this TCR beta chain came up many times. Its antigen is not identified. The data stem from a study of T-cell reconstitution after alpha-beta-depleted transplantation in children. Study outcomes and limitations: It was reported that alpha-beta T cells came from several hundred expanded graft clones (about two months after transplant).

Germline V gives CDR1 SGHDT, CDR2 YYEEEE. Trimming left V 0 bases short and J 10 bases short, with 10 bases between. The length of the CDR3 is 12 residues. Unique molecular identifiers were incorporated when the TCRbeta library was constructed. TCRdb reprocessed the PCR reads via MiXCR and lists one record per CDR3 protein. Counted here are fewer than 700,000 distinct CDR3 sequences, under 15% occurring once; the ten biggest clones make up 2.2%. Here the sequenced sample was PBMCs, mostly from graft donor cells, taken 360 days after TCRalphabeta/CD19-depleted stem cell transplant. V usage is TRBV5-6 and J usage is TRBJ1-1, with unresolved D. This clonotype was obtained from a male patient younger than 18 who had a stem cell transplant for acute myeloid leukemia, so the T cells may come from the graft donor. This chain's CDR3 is CASSLAGLAAFF. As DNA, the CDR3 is TGTGCCAGCAGCTTGGCAGGTTTGGCAGCTTTCTTT.